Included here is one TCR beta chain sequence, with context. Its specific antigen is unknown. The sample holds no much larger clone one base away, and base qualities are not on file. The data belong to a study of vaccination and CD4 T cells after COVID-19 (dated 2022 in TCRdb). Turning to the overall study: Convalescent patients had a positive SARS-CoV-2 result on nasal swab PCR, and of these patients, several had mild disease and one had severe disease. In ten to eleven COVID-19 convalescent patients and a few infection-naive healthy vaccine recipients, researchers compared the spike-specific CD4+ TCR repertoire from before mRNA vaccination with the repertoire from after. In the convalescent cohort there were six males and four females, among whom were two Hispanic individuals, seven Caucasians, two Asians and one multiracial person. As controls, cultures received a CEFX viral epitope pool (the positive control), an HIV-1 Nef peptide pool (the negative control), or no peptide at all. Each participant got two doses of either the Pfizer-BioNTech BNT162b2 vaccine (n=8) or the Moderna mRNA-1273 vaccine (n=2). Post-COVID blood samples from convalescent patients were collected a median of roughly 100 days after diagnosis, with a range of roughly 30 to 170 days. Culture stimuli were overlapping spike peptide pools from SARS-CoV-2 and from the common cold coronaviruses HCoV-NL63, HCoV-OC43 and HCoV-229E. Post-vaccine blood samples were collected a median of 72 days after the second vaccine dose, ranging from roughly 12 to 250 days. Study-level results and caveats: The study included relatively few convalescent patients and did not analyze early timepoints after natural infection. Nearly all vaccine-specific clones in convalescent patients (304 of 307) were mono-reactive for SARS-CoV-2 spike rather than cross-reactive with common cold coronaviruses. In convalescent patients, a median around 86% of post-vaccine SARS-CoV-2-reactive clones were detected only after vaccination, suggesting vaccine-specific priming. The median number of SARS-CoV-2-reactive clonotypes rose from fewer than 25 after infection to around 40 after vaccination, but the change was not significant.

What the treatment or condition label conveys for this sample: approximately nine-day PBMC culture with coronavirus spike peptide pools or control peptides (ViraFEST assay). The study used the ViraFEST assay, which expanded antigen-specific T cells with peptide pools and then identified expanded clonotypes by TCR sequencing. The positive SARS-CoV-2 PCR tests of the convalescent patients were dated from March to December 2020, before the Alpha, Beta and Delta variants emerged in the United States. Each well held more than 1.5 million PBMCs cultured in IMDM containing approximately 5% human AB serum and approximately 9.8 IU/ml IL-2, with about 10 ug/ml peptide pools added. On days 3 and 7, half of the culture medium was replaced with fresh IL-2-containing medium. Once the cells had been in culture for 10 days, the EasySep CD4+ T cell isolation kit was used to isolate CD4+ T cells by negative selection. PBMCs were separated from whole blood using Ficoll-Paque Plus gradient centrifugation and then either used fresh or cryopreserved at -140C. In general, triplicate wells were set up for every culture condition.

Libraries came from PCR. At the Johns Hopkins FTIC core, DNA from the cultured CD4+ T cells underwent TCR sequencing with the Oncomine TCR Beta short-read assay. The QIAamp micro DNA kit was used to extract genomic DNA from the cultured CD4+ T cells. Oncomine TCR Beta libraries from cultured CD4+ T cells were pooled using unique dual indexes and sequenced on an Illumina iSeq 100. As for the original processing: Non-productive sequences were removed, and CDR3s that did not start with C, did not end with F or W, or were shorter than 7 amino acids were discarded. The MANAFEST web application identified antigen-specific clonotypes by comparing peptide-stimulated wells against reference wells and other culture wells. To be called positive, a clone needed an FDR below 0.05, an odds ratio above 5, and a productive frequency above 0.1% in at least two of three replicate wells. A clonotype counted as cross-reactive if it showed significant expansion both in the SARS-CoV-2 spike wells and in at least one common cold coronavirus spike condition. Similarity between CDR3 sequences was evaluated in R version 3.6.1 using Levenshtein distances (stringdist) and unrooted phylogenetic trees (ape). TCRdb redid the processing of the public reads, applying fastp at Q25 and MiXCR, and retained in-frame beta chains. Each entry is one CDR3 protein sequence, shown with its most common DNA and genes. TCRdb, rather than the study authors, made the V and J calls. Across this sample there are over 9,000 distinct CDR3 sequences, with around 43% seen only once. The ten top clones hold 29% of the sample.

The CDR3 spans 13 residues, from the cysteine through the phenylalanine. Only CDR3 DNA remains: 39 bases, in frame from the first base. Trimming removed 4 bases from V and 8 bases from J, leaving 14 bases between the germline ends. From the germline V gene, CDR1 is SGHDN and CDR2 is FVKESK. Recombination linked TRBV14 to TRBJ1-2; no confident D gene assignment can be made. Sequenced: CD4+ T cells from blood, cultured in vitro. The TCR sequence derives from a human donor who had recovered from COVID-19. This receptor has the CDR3 CASSPNPTRGYTF. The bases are TGTGCCAGCAGCCCAAACCCCACGAGGGGCTACACCTTC.